Below are 32 T cell receptor beta chains sequenced from a single sample in a study of T-cell memory formation after mild COVID-19. TCRdb reprocessed the 5' RACE reads with MiXCR, giving one entry per CDR3 protein. In the table there are 500,000 to 650,000 distinct CDR3 sequences, 20% to 25% of which are singletons. The sequenced sample was PBMCs or a T cell subset sorted from them (not recorded which). The receptors were gathered from an adult woman who had mild COVID-19 (a few samples of this study predate the infection). Cell type and time point are not known.

The genes are TRBV6-2 or TRBV6-3 and TRBJ2-7; 16 bases are a match to TRBD2. The CDR3 totals 17 residues. The germline gives CDR1 MNHEY, CDR2 SVGEGT. With 7 bases clipped from V and 0 bases from J, the junction kept 6 bases outside the gene matches. Written as DNA, the CDR3 is TGTGCCAGCAATCCGGGACTAGCGGGAGGGATCTCCTACGAGCAGTACTTC. This translates into CASNPGLAGGISYEQYF.

The chain couples TRBV20-1 to TRBJ2-1; tentatively, D is TRBD2 (6 bases). Germline loops: CDR1 DFQATT, CDR2 SNEGSKA (reference sequence). This CDR3 has 16 amino acids. V was trimmed by 8 bases and J by 4 bases, leaving 24 bases between them. CDR3 residues: CSSTWAESGYYNEQFF. The CDR3 bases are TGCAGTTCCACCTGGGCCGAAAGCGGGTATTACAATGAGCAGTTCTTC.

The V gene is TRBV20-1, the J gene TRBJ2-1; a possible D gene is TRBD2 (6 bases). Deletions cut 5 bases from V and 4 bases from J, with 18 bases between. The CDR3 covers 15 residues. Looked up from germline, CDR1 is DFQATT and CDR2 is SNEGSKA (reference sequence). The CDR3 coding sequence is TGCAGTGCTCTCCCGACTAGGAATCCTTACAATGAGCAGTTCTTC. It codes for CSALPTRNPYNEQFF.

A few counts support this clonotype. The chain has TRBV4-1 and TRBJ2-7; 8 bases fit TRBD1. Germline V gene data show CDR1 as MGHRA and CDR2 as YSYEKL. This CDR3 spans 14 amino acids. With V trimmed by 1 base and J by 5 bases, 4 bases remained unmatched. CDR3 amino acids: CASSQGQGWDEQYF. The CDR3 coding sequence is TGCGCCAGCAGCCAAGGACAGGGGTGGGACGAGCAGTACTTC.

Only a few counts were recorded for this clonotype. The chain links TRBV10-3 to TRBJ2-3, with D uncertain. This CDR3 has 14 residues. Between the trimmed V and J ends, which lost 2 bases and 0 bases, there was a span of 6 bases. Germline CDR1 reads ENHRY; CDR2 reads SYGVKD. The chain's CDR3 is CAISEPGSTDTQYF. Here the CDR3 DNA reads TGTGCCATCAGTGAGCCCGGGAGCACAGATACGCAGTATTTT.

Worth noting for this clonotype: This likely comes from a read error, as the CDR3 has no conserved phenylalanine or tryptophan at its end. This sequence joins TRBV3-1 and TRBJ2-7; perhaps TRBD2 as D (5 bases). The V gene lost 4 bases and the J gene lost 2 bases, with 18 bases spanning the gap. Germline V gene lookup returns CDR1 LGHDT and CDR2 YNNKEL (reference sequence). CDR3 size: 16 residues. The CDR3 reads CASSLSAGRRPYEQYL. In nucleotides, the CDR3 is TGTGCCAGCAGCCTCTCGGCGGGCAGGCGGCCCTACGAGCAGTACTTA.

This sequence joins TRBV27 and TRBJ2-2, with 11 bases matching TRBD1. CDR3 length: 17 residues. Germline lookup yields CDR1 MNHEY and CDR2 SMNVEV (reference sequence). V lost 4 bases to trimming and J lost 5 bases; unmatched junction nucleotides: 9. The CDR3 region is CASSSLFGTGGTGELFF. For the CDR3, the DNA is TGTGCCAGCAGTTCCCTTTTTGGGACAGGGGGGACCGGGGAGCTGTTTTTT.

This chain links TRBV11-2 with TRBJ2-6, with 10 bases aligning to TRBD1. Germline CDR1 SGHAT, CDR2 FQNNGV. J lost 0 bases, V lost 8 bases, and 1 base had no gene match. The CDR3 sequence is 15 residues long. This chain's CDR3 is CASGTGVSGANVLTF. CDR3 coding DNA: TGTGCCAGCGGGACAGGGGTCTCTGGGGCCAACGTCCTGACTTTC.

This clonotype was picked up a small number of times. This chain joins TRBV7-9 and TRBJ1-4; no clear D gene. The CDR3 consists of 13 residues. With 5 bases removed from V and 7 bases from J, the gap between germline ends came to 11 bases. Germline V gives CDR1 SEHNR, CDR2 FQNEAQ (reference sequence). CDR3 nucleotide sequence: TGTGCCAGCAGCCGCCCTGGGGTTGAAAAACTGTTTTTT. It encodes CASSRPGVEKLFF. The full variable domain, in which reference TRBV7-9 and TRBJ1-4 provide the parts outside the CDR3, is DTGVSQNPRHKITKRGQNVTFRCDPISEHNRLYWYRQTLGQGPEFLTYFQNEAQLEKSRLLSDRFSAERPKGSFSTLEIQRTEQGDSAMYLCASSRPGVEKLFFGSGTQLSVL.

This clonotype occurred a few times. V usage is TRBV12-3 or TRBV12-4 and J usage is TRBJ2-7; D is possibly TRBD1 or TRBD2 (5 bases each). V was clipped by 5 bases and J by 3 bases, with 11 bases between them. This CDR3 is built from 13 residues. CDR3 sequence reads: CASSRGILYEQYF. For the CDR3, the DNA is TGTGCCAGCAGTCGGGGCATCCTCTACGAGCAGTACTTC.

This clonotype appeared many times. This chain joins TRBV7-9 and TRBJ2-1, with 14 bases that match TRBD2. J was trimmed by 2 bases and V by 5 bases; bases with no gene match: 14. Germline V gene sequence: CDR1 SEHNR, CDR2 FQNEAQ (reference sequence). The CDR3 is made up of 20 amino acids. The CDR3 loop is CASSPHAGTSGSPTYNEQFF. The CDR3 DNA reads TGTGCCAGCAGCCCCCATGCCGGGACTAGCGGGAGTCCCACCTACAATGAGCAGTTCTTC.

A few counts support this clonotype. The chain has TRBV19 and TRBJ2-1, with D perhaps matching TRBD2 (6 bases). The CDR3 runs to 12 residues. Trimming left V 3 bases short and J 9 bases short, with 9 bases between. Germline CDR1 and CDR2: LNHDA and SQIVND (reference sequence). In DNA form, the CDR3 reads TGTGCCAGTAGTATCGGGGGTATTGAGCAGTTCTTC. Protein sequence: CASSIGGIEQFF. Supplemented by reference TRBV19 and TRBJ2-1, the full variable domain reads DGGITQSPKYLFRKEGQNVTLSCEQNLNHDAMYWYRQDPGQGLRLIYYSQIVNDFQKGDIAEGYSVSREKKESFPLTVTSAQKNPTAFYLCASSIGGIEQFFGPGTRLTVL.

This clonotype was detected only a few times. The rearrangement links TRBV10-3 to TRBJ2-2; D ambiguous. The CDR3 contains 13 residues. The V and J ends lost 0 bases and 4 bases respectively, with 3 bases between them. Germline-derived CDR1 and CDR2 are ENHRY and SYGVKD. CDR3 DNA sequence: TGTGCCATCAGTGAGTCAGCCACCGGGGAGCTGTTTTTT. Its protein is CAISESATGELFF.

This clonotype was counted many times. The chain carries TRBV2 and TRBJ1-1; 8 nucleotides line up with TRBD1. The CDR3 totals 16 residues. Germline V gene lookup returns CDR1 SNHLY and CDR2 FYNNEI. V shed 6 bases and J 6 bases; nucleotides not matched to a gene: 15. CDR3 loop: CASRAGQGRGVPEAFF. CDR3 nucleotides: TGTGCCAGCAGGGCAGGACAGGGAAGAGGTGTCCCTGAAGCTTTCTTT.

This clonotype occurred a few times. The CDR3 loop reads CASSSRAGRDQPQHF. The CDR3 DNA reads TGTGCCAGCAGTTCAAGGGCAGGGCGGGATCAGCCCCAGCATTTT. The chain recombines TRBV2 with TRBJ1-5; weak D call: TRBD1 (5 bases). Germline V CDR1 and CDR2: SNHLY, FYNNEI. V lost 5 bases and J lost 5, with 16 bases in between. CDR3 length equals 15 residues.

This rearrangement joins TRBV7-3 to TRBJ1-1; 7 bases agree with TRBD1. Trimming took 4 bases from V and 8 from J; bases not matched to a gene: 16. The germline gives CDR1 SGHTA, CDR2 FQGTGA. This CDR3 has 16 residues. The CDR3 region has the DNA TGTGCCAGCAGCTCCCCTAAGTGGCAGGGGGTTGACGAAGCTTTCTTT. Amino acid sequence: CASSSPKWQGVDEAFF.

This chain joins TRBV15 and TRBJ2-1; D may match TRBD1 or TRBD2 (5 bases each). The CDR3 consists of 13 residues. V lost 2 bases, J lost 12 bases, and 14 bases lay in between. Germline assignment: CDR1 LNHNV and CDR2 YYDKDF (reference sequence). CDR3 sequence (DNA): TGTGCCACCAGCAGAAGGTACCGGGACCCGCAGTTCTTC. It encodes CATSRRYRDPQFF.

V usage is TRBV25-1 and J usage is TRBJ2-2; the match to TRBD1 covers 10 bases. The ends lost 7 bases at V and 5 bases at J; junction bases unmatched: 10. The CDR3 loop spans 16 amino acids. CDR1 is MGHDK and CDR2 is SYGVNS in the germline V gene. CDR3 coding DNA: TGTGCCAGCATCGGGGTCGGACAGGGGGTTACCGGGGAGCTGTTTTTT. Translating gives CASIGVGQGVTGELFF.

The chain is built from TRBV7-3 and TRBJ2-5; D gene uncertain. V dropped 5 bases and J dropped 2 bases, with 12 bases sitting between them. Germline CDR1 is SGHTA and CDR2 is FQGTGA. The CDR3 extends over 14 amino acids. As DNA, the CDR3 is TGTGCCAGCAGCCCGACTGGTTGGCAAGAGACCCAGTACTTC. It is translated as CASSPTGWQETQYF.

This rearrangement joins TRBV25-1 to TRBJ2-1; unclear D gene. The germline CDR1 and CDR2 sequences are MGHDK and SYGVNS. V lost 1 base, J lost 7 bases, and 14 bases lay in between. CDR3 length: 15 residues. The CDR3 sequence is CASSESIPLVNEQFF. CDR3 bases: TGTGCCAGCAGTGAATCAATACCACTGGTAAATGAGCAGTTCTTC. Variable domain in full (rest from reference TRBV25-1 and TRBJ2-1): EADIYQTPRYLVIGTGKKITLECSQTMGHDKMYWYQQDPGMELHLIHYSYGVNSTEKGDLSSESTVSRIRTEHFPLTLESARPSHTSQYLCASSESIPLVNEQFFGPGTRLTVL.

This clonotype was observed a handful of times. The chain combines TRBV7-8 with TRBJ2-7, with 9 bases identical to TRBD1. CDR3 size: 17 residues. The V and J ends lost 2 bases and 4 bases, in that order; junction bases with no gene match: 12. Germline values: CDR1 SGHVS, CDR2 FQNEAQ. The DNA of the CDR3 is TGTGCCAGCAGCTTAAGGGGGACAGGGCCGGACCCATACGAGCAGTACTTC. It codes for CASSLRGTGPDPYEQYF.

The genes are TRBV3-1 and TRBJ1-1, with D possibly TRBD1 on 6 matching bases. Germline V gene sequence: CDR1 LGHDT, CDR2 YNNKEL (reference sequence). The CDR3 consists of 14 residues. Trimming took off 7 bases at V and 5 bases at J, with 17 bases between the two ends. The CDR3 here is CASTLTGFRTEAFF. The CDR3 DNA follows: TGTGCCAGCACTCTAACAGGGTTTCGGACTGAAGCTTTCTTT.

This clonotype was detected once. The chain recombines TRBV24-1 with TRBJ1-2; perhaps TRBD1 as D (5 bases). Germline CDR1 and CDR2: KGHDR and SFDVKD. The CDR3 runs to 18 residues. V was clipped by 3 bases and J by 4 bases, with 23 bases between them. The CDR3: CATSDTTTGPGLVYGYTF. The CDR3 DNA reads as TGTGCCACCAGTGATACTACCACGGGGCCGGGACTGGTCTATGGCTACACCTTC.

Only a few counts were recorded for this clonotype. CDR3 in DNA: TGTGCCAGCAGTTTCAGGCTCCGTCAAGAGACCCAGTACTTC. Amino acids: CASSFRLRQETQYF. The chain uses TRBV28 and TRBJ2-5, with no clear D. V shed 3 bases and J shed 2 bases, with 10 bases lying between them. Germline V gene data show CDR1 as MDHEN and CDR2 as SYDVKM. The CDR3 covers 14 residues.

This clonotype was found many times. This chain joins TRBV27 and TRBJ2-1; 13 bases match TRBD2. Trimming cost V 10 bases and J 4 bases; bases outside gene matches: 7. Germline V lookup: CDR1 MNHEY, CDR2 SMNVEV (reference sequence). This CDR3 spans 15 amino acids. The CDR3 DNA follows: TGTGCCACCCGACTAGCGGGAGGTTCGTACAATGAGCAGTTCTTC. This sequence encodes CATRLAGGSYNEQFF.

The DNA for the CDR3 is TGTGCCAGCCTGGCTAGCGGGGGGGCAGGTCAGTTCTTC. As protein: CASLASGGAGQFF. This rearrangement joins TRBV12-3 or TRBV12-4 to TRBJ2-1; 12 bases agree with TRBD2. The CDR3 runs 13 residues. The J segment lost 13 bases and the V segment lost 8 bases, leaving 9 bases of the junction unmatched.

The V and J genes are TRBV6-5 and TRBJ2-1; D not certain. The germline V gene has CDR1 MNHEY and CDR2 SVGAGI. The CDR3 covers 15 residues. The V and J ends lost 2 bases and 0 bases respectively, with 8 bases between them. This CDR3 reads CASSYGPRSYNEQFF. In DNA form, the CDR3 reads TGTGCCAGCAGTTACGGCCCACGCTCCTACAATGAGCAGTTCTTC.

This clonotype was seen many times. The J gene is TRBJ2-7, the V gene TRBV19, with 7 bases that match TRBD1. V lost 3 bases, J lost 3 bases, and 8 bases stayed unmatched. There are 15 residues in the CDR3. Looked up from germline, CDR1 is LNHDA and CDR2 is SQIVND (reference sequence). The CDR3 DNA is TGTGCCAGTAGTATCGCCGGGACAGAGGTCTACGAGCAGTACTTC. The encoded protein is CASSIAGTEVYEQYF.

This chain connects TRBV6-5 to TRBJ1-1, with D unclear. This CDR3 spans 13 amino acids. CDR1 and CDR2 from the germline V gene are MNHEY and SVGAGI. The V and J ends lost 6 bases and 3 bases respectively, with 11 bases between them. CDR3 sequence (DNA): TGTGCCAGCAGCCCTGACGTATACACTGAAGCTTTCTTT. Amino acids: CASSPDVYTEAFF.

V gene TRBV7-9 combines with J gene TRBJ2-3, with 10 bases identical to TRBD2. With 5 bases clipped from V and 4 bases from J, the junction kept 9 bases outside the gene matches. The germline V gene encodes CDR1 SEHNR and CDR2 FQNEAQ (reference sequence). The CDR3 covers 16 residues. The CDR3 nucleotides read TGTGCCAGCAGCCGAGCTAGCGGGGGTATGTCAGATACGCAGTATTTT. Its translation is CASSRASGGMSDTQYF.

The chain has TRBV5-4 and TRBJ2-7; 10 bases agree with TRBD1. With V trimmed by 0 bases and J by 6 bases, 6 bases remained unmatched. The CDR3 is 15 residues long. From germline, CDR1 is SGHNT and CDR2 YYREEE (reference sequence). The CDR3 DNA follows: TGTGCCAGCAGCTTGGGGGACAGGGGATCCGGCGAGCAGTACTTC. Translated: CASSLGDRGSGEQYF.

V gene TRBV5-1 combines with J gene TRBJ1-2; 8 bases agree with TRBD1. Unmatched junction bases numbered 6, after V lost 0 bases and J lost 2 bases. Per the germline V gene, CDR1 is SGHRS and CDR2 is YFSETQ. The CDR3 contains 16 residues. The CDR3 reads CASSLGGQAGNYGYTF. DNA of the CDR3: TGCGCCAGCAGCTTGGGGGGACAGGCTGGAAACTATGGCTACACCTTC.